This T cell receptor (beta chain) was retrieved from a study of shared clonotypes between healthy human individuals. This clone was seen just once. What it recognizes is unknown. Whole-study results and caveats: Naive subsets typically showed greater estimated richness than memory subsets. The sole specimen, blood, was sampled, and tissue repertoires likely differ.

Both subsets, CD45RA+ naive and CD45RA-negative memory, were split from the CD4+ cells. In the original workflow: Because ImmunoSEQ provided only junction sequences with no quality scores, the filtering differed. The data were produced by immunoSEQ multiplex PCR, yet TCRdb's version contains in-frame clones alone and is incomplete. V, J and clone size reflect that table, while D and trimming were determined from the DNA. The repertoire holds 2 million to 3 million clones, with approximately 94% as singletons. Trimming removed 4 bases at V and 2 bases at J, with 17 bases between. This CDR3 contains 16 residues. Per germline, CDR1 SGHDN and CDR2 FVKESK.

The source material was naive CD4+ T cells from PBMCs. The subset is: CD45RA+ positively selected. The V gene is TRBV14, the J gene TRBJ2-5; perhaps TRBD2 as D (5 bases). This sequence originates from a man between 18 and 29 years old in good health. Some clones in this sample may be carry-over from other donors' samples. The CDR3 DNA reads as TGTGCCAGCAGCCCCCCCGGAGGAGTCCGACAAGAGACCCAGTACTTC. Its translation is CASSPPGGVRQETQYF.